The 10 T cell receptor beta chains presented below share a single source sample, sequenced in a study of healthy donors' naive CD4 and CD8 T cells. TCR libraries were built from 500 to 550 ng of total RNA by linear amplification. TCRdb used MiXCR to reprocess the reads, holding one entry per CDR3 protein. The table records roughly 200,000 distinct CDR3 sequences, nearly 75% of them present only once. The specimen sequenced was naive CD4+ and CD8+ T cells sorted from blood, pooled from several donors. Every receptor here comes from a pool of human donors in good health; the sample pools cells from several healthy donors.

The chain is built from TRBV29-1 and TRBJ2-5; tentatively, D is TRBD1 (6 bases). CDR1 is SQVTM, CDR2 ANQGSEA, per germline. V was pared by 6 bases and J by 5 bases, with 16 bases between. CDR3 length equals 13 residues. CDR3 amino acids: CSVRQVPKETQYF. DNA for the CDR3: TGCAGCGTCCGACAGGTTCCGAAGGAGACCCAGTACTTC.

This chain connects TRBV20-1 to TRBJ2-3; weak D call: TRBD1 (5 bases). The CDR3 sequence is 15 residues long. The germline V and J ends were trimmed by 3 bases and 0 bases, with 13 bases remaining between them. Germline loops: CDR1 DFQATT, CDR2 SNEGSKA (reference sequence). The CDR3 DNA reads as TGCAGTGCTAGCCCTGACAGCCCTAGCACAGATACGCAGTATTTT. Amino acid sequence: CSASPDSPSTDTQYF.

The chain links TRBV6-2 or TRBV6-3 to TRBJ1-5; D might be TRBD1 (5 bases). Germline lookup yields CDR1 MNHEY and CDR2 SVGEGT. This CDR3 spans 15 amino acids. Trimming took 3 bases from V and 3 from J, leaving 12 bases between them. The CDR3 loop is CASSYAGTNNQPQHF. The CDR3 DNA reads TGTGCCAGCAGTTATGCCGGGACCAACAATCAGCCCCAGCATTTT.

V gene TRBV19 combines with J gene TRBJ2-2; possible D gene TRBD2, 5 bases. Trimming took 3 bases from V and 8 from J, leaving 28 bases between them. This CDR3 is built from 19 residues. The germline V gene encodes CDR1 LNHDA and CDR2 SQIVND (reference sequence). DNA for the CDR3: TGTGCCAGTAGTATTGGCGAATTCGGGCTAGCCCAACTGGTGGGGGAGCTGTTTTTT. It yields the protein CASSIGEFGLAQLVGELFF.

The table lists this clonotype with a few counts. This sequence joins TRBV27 and TRBJ1-5; no definite D call. Germline loops: CDR1 MNHEY, CDR2 SMNVEV (reference sequence). V was pared by 5 bases and J by 6 bases, with 11 bases between. CDR3 length equals 13 residues. The CDR3 region is CASSRGRSQPQHF. The CDR3 coding sequence is TGTGCCAGCAGTCGGGGTCGGAGTCAGCCCCAGCATTTT.

The chain recombines TRBV19 with TRBJ2-5; D not resolved. The CDR3 consists of 14 residues. The germline V and J ends were trimmed by 6 bases and 11 bases, with 22 bases remaining between them. Germline V gene data show CDR1 as LNHDA and CDR2 as SQIVND (reference sequence). The CDR3 loop reads CASRNQGTQLPQYF. Written as DNA, the CDR3 is TGTGCCAGTAGAAACCAAGGCACCCAACTGCCTCAGTACTTC.

The chain combines TRBV27 with TRBJ1-6, with a tentative D call TRBD1 (5 bases). V was trimmed by 8 bases and J by 9 bases, leaving 14 bases between them. Germline V CDR1 and CDR2: MNHEY, SMNVEV (reference sequence). The CDR3 is made up of 13 amino acids. The DNA of the CDR3 is TGTGCCAGCGGCTTTAAGGGGATTTCACCCCTCCACTTT. Encoded protein: CASGFKGISPLHF.

The gene calls are TRBV27 and TRBJ2-2; D is ambiguous. The V gene's germline CDR1 is MNHEY and CDR2 SMNVEV (reference sequence). The germline V and J ends were trimmed by 7 bases and 2 bases, with 14 bases remaining between them. The CDR3 spans 15 residues. The CDR3 loop is CASNPMVANTGELFF. The CDR3 DNA reads TGTGCCAGCAATCCAATGGTGGCAAACACCGGGGAGCTGTTTTTT.

Concerning this clonotype: The junction departs from germline at one end; a sequencing error may be responsible. V gene TRBV12-3 or TRBV12-4 combines with J gene TRBJ1-2; D call uncertain. CDR3 length equals 13 residues. The CDR3 spells CASTGSSNYGYIF. DNA of the CDR3: TGTGCCAGCACTGGATCTTCTAACTATGGCTACATCTTC.

This clonotype showed up just a few times. The chain carries TRBV25-1 and TRBJ1-2; D not certain. CDR1 is MGHDK and CDR2 is SYGVNS in the germline V gene. CDR3 length equals 12 residues. V was trimmed by 6 bases and J by 4 bases, leaving 9 bases between them. CDR3 region: CASRGIAYGYTF. CDR3 bases: TGTGCCAGCAGGGGGATCGCCTATGGCTACACCTTC.